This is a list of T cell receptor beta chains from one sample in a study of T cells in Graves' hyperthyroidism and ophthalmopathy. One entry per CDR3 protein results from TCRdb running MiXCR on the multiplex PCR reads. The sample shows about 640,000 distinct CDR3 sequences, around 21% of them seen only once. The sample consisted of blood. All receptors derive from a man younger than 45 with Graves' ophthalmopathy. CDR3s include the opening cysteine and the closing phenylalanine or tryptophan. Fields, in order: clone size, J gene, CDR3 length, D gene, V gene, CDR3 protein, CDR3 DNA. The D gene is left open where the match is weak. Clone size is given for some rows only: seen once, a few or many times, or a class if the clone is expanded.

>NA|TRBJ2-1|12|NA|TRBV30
CACRLGANEQFF
TGTGCCTGTAGACTAGGGGCAAATGAGCAGTTCTTC
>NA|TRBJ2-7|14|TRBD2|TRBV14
CASSPSGRSHEQYF
TGTGCCAGCAGCCCTAGCGGGAGGTCCCACGAGCAGTACTTC
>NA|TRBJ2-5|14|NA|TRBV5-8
CASSLDDFLETQYF
TGTGCCAGCAGCTTGGACGACTTTCTGGAGACCCAGTACTTC
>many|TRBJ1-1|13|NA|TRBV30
CAWSPNSGAEAFF
TGTGCCTGGAGTCCGAATTCCGGGGCTGAAGCTTTCTTT
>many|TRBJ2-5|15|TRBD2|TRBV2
CASRVGSKRGETQYF
TGTGCCAGCCGAGTTGGGAGCAAGCGGGGGGAGACCCAGTACTTC
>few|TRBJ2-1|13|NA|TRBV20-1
CSAPGEGNNEQFF
TGCAGTGCCCCAGGGGAGGGAAACAATGAGCAGTTCTTC
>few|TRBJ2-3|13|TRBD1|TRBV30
CAWRQGAIDTQYF
TGTGCCTGGAGACAGGGGGCAATAGATACGCAGTATTTT
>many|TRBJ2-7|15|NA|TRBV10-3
CAISAGLGGLYEQYF
TGTGCCATCAGTGCAGGGCTGGGCGGGCTCTACGAGCAGTACTTC
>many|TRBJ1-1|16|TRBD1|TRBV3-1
CASSQDTGQGDTEAFF
TGTGCCAGCAGCCAAGATACCGGACAGGGAGACACTGAAGCTTTCTTT
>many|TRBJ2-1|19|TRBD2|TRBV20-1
CSARVPFTSGRYAYNEQFF
TGCAGTGCTAGAGTCCCCTTTACTAGCGGGAGGTATGCCTACAATGAGCAGTTCTTC
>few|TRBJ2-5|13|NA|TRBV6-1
CASRTTSSETQYF
TGTGCCAGCAGGACTACTAGCAGCGAGACCCAGTACTTC
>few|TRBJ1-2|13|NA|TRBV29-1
CSVAHGGVDGYTF
TGCAGCGTTGCCCATGGGGGGGTCGACGGCTACACCTTC
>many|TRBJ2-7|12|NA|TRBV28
CASSLVRSEQYF
TGTGCCAGCAGTTTGGTCCGTAGCGAGCAGTACTTC
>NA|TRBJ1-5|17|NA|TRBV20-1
CSAAPLRGTVSNQPQHF
TGCAGTGCTGCCCCGCTGCGGGGAACGGTCAGCAATCAGCCCCAGCATTTT
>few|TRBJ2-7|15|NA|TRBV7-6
CASSQSMGLFYEQYF
TGTGCCAGCAGCCAAAGCATGGGGTTGTTCTACGAGCAGTACTTC
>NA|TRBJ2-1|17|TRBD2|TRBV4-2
CASSHSRGLAGGDEQFF
TGTGCCAGCAGCCATTCTCGAGGACTAGCGGGAGGGGATGAGCAGTTCTTC
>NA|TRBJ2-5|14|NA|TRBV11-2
CASSPDSIQETQYF
TGTGCCAGCAGCCCCGACAGTATCCAAGAGACCCAGTACTTC
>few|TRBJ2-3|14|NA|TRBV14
CASSQVGVGDTQYF
TGTGCCAGCAGCCAAGTCGGGGTCGGGGATACGCAGTATTTT
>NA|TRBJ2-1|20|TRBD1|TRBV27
CASSFVLGTGSLSGYNEQFF
TGTGCCAGCAGTTTTGTATTAGGGACAGGGTCACTCTCGGGGTACAATGAGCAGTTCTTC
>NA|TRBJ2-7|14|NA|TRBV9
CASSVETGSYEQYF
TGTGCCAGCAGTGTGGAGACAGGCTCCTACGAGCAGTACTTC
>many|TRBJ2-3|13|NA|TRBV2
CASSDYSTDTQYF
TGTGCCAGCAGTGATTACAGCACAGATACGCAGTATTTT
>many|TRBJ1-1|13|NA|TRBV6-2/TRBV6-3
CASSYKLNTEAFF
TGTGCCAGCAGTTACAAACTGAACACTGAAGCTTTCTTT